Listed below are T cell receptor beta chains from one sample, sequenced in a study of T cell responses to AZD1222 COVID-19 vaccine. TCRdb keeps only in-frame clones here, not all; method: immunoSEQ multiplex PCR. Of about 150,000 clones detected, 90% to 95% appear once; the ten largest clones hold approximately 3.6%. The sample was peripheral blood, taken 28 days after the second AZD1222 dose. The receptor source for this set is an adult who received the AZD1222 COVID-19 vaccine. Each CDR3 is given with its conserved first and last residue. D genes are given only for firm matches. Some rows mark clone size as missing; the rest say once, few, many or name a class of expanded clone.

>TRBJ2-7|TRBV18|-|-
CASSPTTGAMGSYEQYF
TGTGCCAGCTCACCGACCACTGGGGCGATGGGGTCCTACGAGCAGTACTTC
>TRBJ1-2|TRBV18|-|-
CASSPGPSYGYTF
TGTGCCAGCTCACCGGGTCCGAGCTATGGCTACACCTTC
>TRBJ2-5|TRBV29-1|-|-
CSVEDASGETQYF
TGCAGCGTTGAAGATGCCTCGGGGGAGACCCAGTACTTC
>TRBJ2-7|TRBV20-1|-|TRBD2
CSASSSGGAYEQYF
TGCAGTGCTAGTAGTAGCGGGGGGGCCTACGAGCAGTACTTC
>TRBJ1-2|TRBV7-9|once|-
CASSFGGENSFYGYTF
TGTGCCAGCAGCTTCGGTGGTGAGAACAGCTTCTATGGCTACACCTTC
>TRBJ1-1|TRBV7-3|-|-
CASSPGRQNTEAFF
TGTGCCAGCAGCCCGGGTCGCCAGAACACTGAAGCTTTCTTT
>TRBJ1-1|TRBV14|-|-
CASSQVGRGKITEAFF
TGTGCCAGCAGCCAAGTCGGTCGGGGGAAAATAACTGAAGCTTTCTTT
>TRBJ1-3|TRBV7-3|-|TRBD1
CASSPSGQGRGNTIYF
TGTGCCAGCAGCCCATCCGGACAGGGGAGGGGAAACACCATATATTTT
>TRBJ2-7|TRBV19|-|TRBD1
CASSISGTGRSYEQYF
TGTGCCAGTAGTATTTCCGGGACAGGGAGGAGCTACGAGCAGTACTTC
>TRBJ1-1|TRBV11-3|-|-
CASSLGRDTEAFF
TGTGCCAGCAGCTTAGGGAGGGACACTGAAGCTTTCTTT
>TRBJ2-3|TRBV30|-|-
CASRRDPNTDTQYF
TGTGCCTCCCGCAGGGACCCAAACACAGATACGCAGTATTTT
>TRBJ2-6|TRBV6-4|-|TRBD2
CASSPLADGANVLTF
TGTGCCAGCAGCCCCCTAGCGGACGGGGCCAACGTCCTGACTTTC
>TRBJ2-2|TRBV11-3|-|TRBD1
CASSPQGQGAPGGELFF
TGTGCCAGCAGCCCTCAGGGACAGGGGGCGCCCGGCGGGGAGCTGTTTTTT
>TRBJ1-5|TRBV5-1|many|TRBD1
CASSFAGGPSQPQHF
TGCGCCAGCAGCTTTGCAGGGGGCCCTTCTCAGCCCCAGCATTTT
>TRBJ1-1|TRBV15|-|-
CATSRDLRVTEAFF
TGTGCCACCAGCAGAGACCTCAGGGTCACTGAAGCTTTCTTT
>TRBJ2-7|TRBV12-3/TRBV12-4|-|TRBD1
CASRGDRVYEQYF
TGTGCCAGCAGGGGGGACAGGGTCTACGAGCAGTACTTC
>TRBJ2-7|TRBV7-2|-|-
CASSLVVWGLGEQYF
TGTGCCAGCAGCTTAGTAGTCTGGGGGCTAGGCGAGCAGTACTTC
>TRBJ1-2|TRBV5-1|-|-
CASSRGELTTNYGYTF
TGCGCCAGCAGCCGGGGAGAACTTACCACTAACTATGGCTACACCTTC
>TRBJ1-2|TRBV6-5|-|-
CGIGGFGYGYTF
TGTGGGATTGGGGGTTTTGGGTATGGCTACACCTTC
>TRBJ1-5|TRBV30|-|-
CAWSLVGGSNQPQHF
TGTGCCTGGAGTTTGGTCGGTGGGAGCAATCAGCCCCAGCATTTT
>TRBJ2-1|TRBV6-5|-|-
CAPPTYNEQFF
TGTGCCCCCCCGACCTACAATGAGCAGTTCTTC
>TRBJ1-6|TRBV29-1|-|-
CSALEGVGESPLHF
TGCAGCGCCCTTGAGGGGGTTGGAGAATCACCCCTCCACTTT
>TRBJ2-7|TRBV30|-|-
CAYHPGGYEQYF
TGTGCCTATCATCCCGGGGGATACGAGCAGTACTTC
>TRBJ2-1|TRBV4-1|-|TRBD1
CASSPDRAGDTSKNEQFF
TGCGCCAGCAGCCCGGACAGGGCCGGGGATACCAGCAAGAATGAGCAGTTCTTC
>TRBJ2-5|TRBV7-2|-|-
CASSLDRSAETQYF
TGTGCCAGCAGCTTAGATCGGAGCGCTGAGACCCAGTACTTC
>TRBJ2-1|TRBV7-3|-|TRBD1
CASSASGQGSPFF
TGTGCCAGCAGCGCGAGCGGACAGGGGAGTCCGTTCTTC
>TRBJ2-7|TRBV19|-|TRBD1
CASSRTGGEYEQYF
TGTGCCAGTAGTAGGACAGGGGGTGAGTACGAGCAGTACTTC
>TRBJ1-2|TRBV7-2|few|-
CASSVRAAGFDGYTF
TGTGCCAGCAGCGTCCGGGCGGCAGGGTTTGATGGCTACACCTTC
>TRBJ1-5|TRBV11-1|-|TRBD1
CASSTGAASNQPQHF
TGTGCCAGCAGTACAGGGGCAGCTAGCAATCAGCCCCAGCATTTT
>TRBJ1-5|TRBV7-8|-|-
CASSFEQGGSNQPQHF
TGTGCCAGCAGCTTTGAACAGGGAGGTAGCAATCAGCCCCAGCATTTT
>TRBJ1-5|TRBV30|-|TRBD1
CAWDVGQGQPQPQHF
TGTGCCTGGGACGTCGGACAGGGCCAGCCTCAGCCCCAGCATTTT
>TRBJ1-1|TRBV12-5|-|-
CASGLVRFREAFF
TGTGCTAGTGGTTTGGTACGTTTCAGGGAAGCTTTCTTT
>TRBJ2-5|TRBV11-3|-|-
CASSPEETQYF
TGTGCCAGCAGCCCGGAAGAGACCCAGTACTTC
>TRBJ1-5|TRBV7-9|-|-
CASSSYNQPQHF
TGTGCCAGCAGCAGCTACAATCAGCCCCAGCATTTT
>TRBJ1-1|TRBV27|-|-
CASSRPGPNTEAFF
TGTGCCAGCAGTAGACCGGGACCCAACACTGAAGCTTTCTTT
>TRBJ2-5|TRBV29-1|-|-
CSAMDQETQYF
TGCAGCGCTATGGACCAAGAGACCCAGTACTTC
>TRBJ1-1|TRBV5-1|-|-
CASSLGLGADTEAFF
TGCGCCAGCAGCTTGGGATTGGGGGCTGACACTGAAGCTTTCTTT
>TRBJ2-1|TRBV20-1|-|TRBD2
CSASSSLLAGPYNEQFF
TGCAGTGCTAGTTCCTCCCTCCTAGCGGGACCCTACAATGAGCAGTTCTTC
>TRBJ2-7|TRBV27|-|-
CASSESGEQYF
TGTGCCAGCAGCGAAAGTGGCGAGCAGTACTTC
>TRBJ2-1|TRBV11-2|-|-
CASRIDPPRHNEQFF
TGTGCCAGCAGGATAGACCCTCCACGACACAATGAGCAGTTCTTC
>TRBJ1-3|TRBV4-1|-|-
CASSQEGLVNGNTIYF
TGCGCCAGCAGCCAAGAGGGGTTGGTGAATGGAAACACCATATATTTT
>TRBJ1-1|TRBV19|once|TRBD1
CASTPQDRGAMNTEAFF
TGTGCCAGTACCCCACAGGACAGGGGCGCCATGAACACTGAAGCTTTCTTT